Described below is a single T cell receptor beta chain sequence and its context. Its antigen is not known. Generated by immunoSEQ multiplex PCR, the TCRdb table keeps only in-frame clones and is missing some. The sample includes about 76,000 clones, about 88% seen only once; the top ten take approximately 11%. This sample is part of a study of T cell responses to AZD1222 COVID-19 vaccine. The study, taken as a whole, reports: Repertoire sampling occurred only after the peak T cell response. The study found vaccine-associated CD4 TCRs spanning spike, dominant at 160-218 and 743-854. Spike-specific TCR repertoires showed rising breadth and depth after two AZD1222 doses. Targeting of unmutated variant regions was reportedly seen in nearly half of spike-specific TCRs.

The sample consisted of peripheral blood, taken on day 0 of AZD1222 vaccination. The receptor's source is an adult in good health.

Here the CDR3 DNA reads TGTGCCAGCAGCCAAGATGGGTGGGGTAGTCGGCATTCACCCCTCCACTTT. Protein sequence: CASSQDGWGSRHSPLHF. The rearrangement joins TRBV3-1 (or the pseudogene TRBV3-2) to TRBJ1-6; D remains ambiguous. From germline, CDR1 is LGHDT and CDR2 YNNKEL (reference sequence). The CDR3 runs to 17 residues. Trimming removed 0 bases from V and 8 bases from J, with 17 bases in between.